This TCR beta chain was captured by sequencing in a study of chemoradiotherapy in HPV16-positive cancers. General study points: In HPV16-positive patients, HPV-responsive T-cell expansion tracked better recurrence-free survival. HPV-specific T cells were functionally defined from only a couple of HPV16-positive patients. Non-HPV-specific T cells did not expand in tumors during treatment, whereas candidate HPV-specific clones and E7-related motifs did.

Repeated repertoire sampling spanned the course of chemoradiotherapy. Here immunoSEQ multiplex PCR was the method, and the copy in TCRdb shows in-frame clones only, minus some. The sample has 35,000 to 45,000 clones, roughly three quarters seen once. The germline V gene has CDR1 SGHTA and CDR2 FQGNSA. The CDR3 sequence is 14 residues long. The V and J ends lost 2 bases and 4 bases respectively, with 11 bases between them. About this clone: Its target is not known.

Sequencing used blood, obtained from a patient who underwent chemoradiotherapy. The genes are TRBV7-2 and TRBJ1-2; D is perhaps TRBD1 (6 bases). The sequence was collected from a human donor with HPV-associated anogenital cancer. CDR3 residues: CASSLTTGIYGYTF. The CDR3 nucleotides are TGTGCCAGCAGCTTAACAACAGGGATCTATGGCTACACCTTC.